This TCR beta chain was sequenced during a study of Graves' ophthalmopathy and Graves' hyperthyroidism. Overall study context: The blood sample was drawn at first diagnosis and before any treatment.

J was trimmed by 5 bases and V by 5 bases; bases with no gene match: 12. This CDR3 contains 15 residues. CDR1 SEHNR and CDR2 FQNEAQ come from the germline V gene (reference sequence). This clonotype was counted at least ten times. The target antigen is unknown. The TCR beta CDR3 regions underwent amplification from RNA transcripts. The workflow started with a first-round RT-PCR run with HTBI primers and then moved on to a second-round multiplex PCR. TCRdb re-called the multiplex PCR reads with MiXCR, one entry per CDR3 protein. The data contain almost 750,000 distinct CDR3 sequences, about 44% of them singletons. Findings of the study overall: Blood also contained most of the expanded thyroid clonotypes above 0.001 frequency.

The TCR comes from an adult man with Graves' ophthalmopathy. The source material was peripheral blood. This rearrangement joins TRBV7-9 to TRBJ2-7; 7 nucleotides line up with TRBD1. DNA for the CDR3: TGTGCCAGCAGCACACGACAGGGCGTGGGCCACGAGCAGTACTTC. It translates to CASSTRQGVGHEQYF.